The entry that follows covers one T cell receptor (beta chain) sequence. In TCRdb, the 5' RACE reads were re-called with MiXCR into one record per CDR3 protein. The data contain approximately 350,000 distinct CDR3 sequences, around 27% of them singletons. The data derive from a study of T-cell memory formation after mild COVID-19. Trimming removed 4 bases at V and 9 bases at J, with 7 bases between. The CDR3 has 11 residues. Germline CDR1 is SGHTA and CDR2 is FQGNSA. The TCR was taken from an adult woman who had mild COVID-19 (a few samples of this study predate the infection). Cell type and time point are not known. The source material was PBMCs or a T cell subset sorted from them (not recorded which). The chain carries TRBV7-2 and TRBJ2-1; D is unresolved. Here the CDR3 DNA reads TGTGCCAGCAGCTCAGCCTTTGAGCAGTTCTTC. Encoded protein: CASSSAFEQFF.